This is a list of T cell receptor beta chains from one sample in a study of neurological immune-mediated disorders. TCRdb reprocessed the 5' RACE reads via MiXCR and lists one record per CDR3 protein. The profile shows some 19,000 distinct CDR3 sequences, roughly 14% of them singletons. Material for sequencing was PBMCs. The receptor set was obtained from a female donor with HTLV-1-associated myelopathy (HAM/TSP). CDR3s include the opening cysteine and the closing phenylalanine or tryptophan. A D gene is named only where the DNA matches it firmly. Clone size is given for some rows only: seen once, a few or many times, or a class if the clone is expanded.

CDR3 protein: CSARAGRSFTGELFF
CDR3 DNA: TGCAGTGCTAGAGCCGGACGGTCCTTCACCGGGGAGCTGTTTTTT
D gene: .
V gene: TRBV20-1
J gene: TRBJ2-2
clone size: many

CDR3 protein: CASSFAGGYTEAFF
CDR3 DNA: TGCGCCAGCAGCTTCGCAGGGGGCTACACTGAAGCTTTCTTT
D gene: TRBD1
V gene: TRBV5-1
J gene: TRBJ1-1
clone size: medium-sized

CDR3 protein: CASSPRDRAYNEQFF
CDR3 DNA: TGCGCCAGCAGCCCCCGTGACAGGGCGTACAATGAGCAGTTCTTC
D gene: TRBD1
V gene: TRBV5-1
J gene: TRBJ2-1
clone size: once

CDR3 protein: CSAKRVLAGGNEQFF
CDR3 DNA: TGCAGTGCTAAAAGGGTACTAGCGGGGGGGAATGAGCAGTTCTTC
D gene: TRBD2
V gene: TRBV20-1
J gene: TRBJ2-1
clone size: many

CDR3 protein: CASSPASGETQYF
CDR3 DNA: TGTGCCAGCTCACCGGCTAGCGGGGAGACCCAGTACTTC
D gene: TRBD2
V gene: TRBV18
J gene: TRBJ2-5
clone size: many

CDR3 protein: CASLRGVPVTGSLGIYF
CDR3 DNA: TGTGCCAGCCTCCGGGGGGTACCGGTGACAGGATCTTTGGGGATCTACTTT
D gene: .
V gene: TRBV6-1
J gene: TRBJ1-6
clone size: once

CDR3 protein: CASSSDQISSGPFIDTQYF
CDR3 DNA: TGCGCCAGCAGCTCGGACCAAATCTCTAGCGGTCCCTTCATTGATACGCAGTATTTT
D gene: TRBD2
V gene: TRBV5-1
J gene: TRBJ2-3
clone size: many

CDR3 protein: CSASGASNTGELFF
CDR3 DNA: TGCAGTGCTAGTGGAGCGTCTAACACCGGGGAGCTGTTTTTT
D gene: .
V gene: TRBV20-1
J gene: TRBJ2-2
clone size: many

CDR3 protein: CASGDGYEAFF
CDR3 DNA: TGTGCCAGCGGAGACGGATATGAAGCTTTCTTT
D gene: .
V gene: TRBV6-5
J gene: TRBJ1-1
clone size: .

CDR3 protein: CASNQGYGYTF
CDR3 DNA: TGTGCCAGCAACCAGGGATATGGCTACACCTTC
D gene: .
V gene: TRBV4-2
J gene: TRBJ1-2
clone size: medium-sized

CDR3 protein: CASSNRDRSYNEQFF
CDR3 DNA: TGTGCCAGCAGTAACCGGGACAGGTCCTACAATGAGCAGTTCTTC
D gene: TRBD1
V gene: TRBV6-1
J gene: TRBJ2-1
clone size: many

CDR3 protein: CASRVDRKAYEQYF
CDR3 DNA: TGTGCCAGCAGGGTAGACAGGAAAGCCTACGAGCAGTACTTC
D gene: .
V gene: TRBV7-9
J gene: TRBJ2-7
clone size: many

CDR3 protein: CASSSRNTEAFF
CDR3 DNA: TGCGCCAGCAGCTCAAGAAACACTGAAGCTTTCTTT
D gene: .
V gene: TRBV5-1
J gene: TRBJ1-1
clone size: medium-sized

CDR3 protein: CASSFRYEQYF
CDR3 DNA: TGTGCCAGCAGCTTTCGTTACGAGCAGTACTTC
D gene: .
V gene: TRBV7-2
J gene: TRBJ2-7
clone size: many